Listed here is a single T cell receptor beta chain. Antigen specificity is unknown. The PCR used 60 Vbeta and 13 Jbeta primers. Method: immunoSEQ multiplex PCR; TCRdb's copy keeps in-frame clones and lacks some. The repertoire holds some 160,000 clones, with almost 85% as singletons. This sample was taken from a study of cytomegalovirus exposure and HLA in healthy donors. Study-level results: CMV serostatus was the only immune exposure information that was available. In an earlier analysis, most TCR beta V segments were productive about 87% or about 30% of the time.

CDR3 length equals 17 residues. Trimming cost V 8 bases and J 2 bases; bases outside gene matches: 17. Germline V gene sequence: CDR1 MNHEY, CDR2 SMNVEV (reference sequence). Sequenced sample: PBMCs. The clonotype was recovered from a woman aged 50 to 60 in good health and CMV-seronegative. The V and J genes are TRBV27 and TRBJ2-7, with 8 bases matching TRBD1. CDR3 bases: TGTGCCAGCCGGAATTCGGGACAGGAGTTTAAACCCTACGAGCAGTACTTC. It encodes CASRNSGQEFKPYEQYF.